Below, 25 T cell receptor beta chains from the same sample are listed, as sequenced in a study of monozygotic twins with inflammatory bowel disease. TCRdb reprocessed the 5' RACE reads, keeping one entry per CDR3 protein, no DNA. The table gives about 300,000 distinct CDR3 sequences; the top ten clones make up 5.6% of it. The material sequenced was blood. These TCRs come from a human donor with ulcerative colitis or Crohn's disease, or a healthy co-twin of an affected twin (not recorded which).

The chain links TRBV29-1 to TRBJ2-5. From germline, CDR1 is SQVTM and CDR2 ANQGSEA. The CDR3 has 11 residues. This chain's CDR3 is CSVVVWETQYF.

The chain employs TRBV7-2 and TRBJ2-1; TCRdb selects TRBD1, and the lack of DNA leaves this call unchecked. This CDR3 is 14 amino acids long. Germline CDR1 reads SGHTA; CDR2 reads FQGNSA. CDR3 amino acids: CASSLVGGAYEQFF.

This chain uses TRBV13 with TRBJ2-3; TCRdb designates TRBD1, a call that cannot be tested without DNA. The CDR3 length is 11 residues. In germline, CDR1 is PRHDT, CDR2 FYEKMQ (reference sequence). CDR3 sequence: CASSEGGAQYF. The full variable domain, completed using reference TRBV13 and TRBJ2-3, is AAGVIQSPRHLIKEKRETATLKCYPIPRHDTVYWYQQGPGQDPQFLISFYEKMQSDKGSIPDRFSAQQFSDYHSELNMSSLELGDSALYFCASSEGGAQYFGPGTRLTVL.

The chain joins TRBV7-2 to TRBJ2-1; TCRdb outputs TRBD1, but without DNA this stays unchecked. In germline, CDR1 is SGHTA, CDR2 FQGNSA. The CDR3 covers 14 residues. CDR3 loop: CASTRTLFYNEQFF.

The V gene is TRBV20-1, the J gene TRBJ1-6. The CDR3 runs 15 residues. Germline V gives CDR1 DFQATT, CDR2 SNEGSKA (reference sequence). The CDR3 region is CSARVQGSYNSPLHF.

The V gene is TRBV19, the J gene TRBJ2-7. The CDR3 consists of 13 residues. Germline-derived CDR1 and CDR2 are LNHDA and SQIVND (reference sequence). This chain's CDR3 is CASSDGTSYEQYF.

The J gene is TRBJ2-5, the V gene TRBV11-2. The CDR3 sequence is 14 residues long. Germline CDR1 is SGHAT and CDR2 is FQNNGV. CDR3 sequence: CASSLRRSQETQYF.

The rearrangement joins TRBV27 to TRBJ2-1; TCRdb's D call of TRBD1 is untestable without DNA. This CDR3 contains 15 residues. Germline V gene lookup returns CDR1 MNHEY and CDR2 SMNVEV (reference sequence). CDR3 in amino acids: CASSFRQGGNNEQFF.

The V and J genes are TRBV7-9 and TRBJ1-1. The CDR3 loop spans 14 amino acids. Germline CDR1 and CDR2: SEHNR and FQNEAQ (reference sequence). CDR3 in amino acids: CATRTAKENTEAFF.

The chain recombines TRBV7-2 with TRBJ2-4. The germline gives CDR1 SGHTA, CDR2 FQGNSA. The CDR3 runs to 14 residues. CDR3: CASSLTVAKNIQYF.

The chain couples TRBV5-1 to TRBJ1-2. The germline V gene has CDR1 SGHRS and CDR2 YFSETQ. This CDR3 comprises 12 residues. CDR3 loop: CASSSRLGGYTF.

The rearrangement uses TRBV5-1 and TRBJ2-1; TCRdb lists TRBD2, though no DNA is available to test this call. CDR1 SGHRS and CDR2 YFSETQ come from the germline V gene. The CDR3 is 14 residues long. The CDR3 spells CASRKGGTNNEQFF.

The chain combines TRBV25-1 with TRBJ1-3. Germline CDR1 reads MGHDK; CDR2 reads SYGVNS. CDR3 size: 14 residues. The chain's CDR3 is CASSQRSSGNTIYF.

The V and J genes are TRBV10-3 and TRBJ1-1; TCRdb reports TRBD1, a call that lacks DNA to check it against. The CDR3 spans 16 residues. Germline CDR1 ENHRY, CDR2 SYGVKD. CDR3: CAISESSSGGITEAFF.

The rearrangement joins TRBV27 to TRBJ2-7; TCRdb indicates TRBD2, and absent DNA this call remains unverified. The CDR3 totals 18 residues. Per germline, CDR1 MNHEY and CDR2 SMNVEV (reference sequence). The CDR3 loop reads CASSFRLAGGRGVYEQYF.

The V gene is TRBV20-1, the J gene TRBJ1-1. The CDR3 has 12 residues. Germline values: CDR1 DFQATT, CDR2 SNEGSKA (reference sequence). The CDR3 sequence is CSGSIAGTEAFF.

CDR3 loop: CASSPFGQSFNYGYTF. This rearrangement joins TRBV5-5 to TRBJ1-2; absent DNA, TCRdb's TRBD1 call cannot be checked. Germline V gene data show CDR1 as SGHKS and CDR2 as YYEKEE (reference sequence). CDR3 length equals 16 residues.

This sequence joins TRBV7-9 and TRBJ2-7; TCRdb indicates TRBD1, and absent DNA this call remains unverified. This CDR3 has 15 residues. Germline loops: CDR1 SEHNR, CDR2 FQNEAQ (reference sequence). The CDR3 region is CASSLWGGNSYEQYF.

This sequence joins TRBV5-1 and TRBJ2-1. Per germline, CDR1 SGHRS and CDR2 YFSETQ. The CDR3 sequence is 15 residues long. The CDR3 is CASSLGGTAYNEQFF.

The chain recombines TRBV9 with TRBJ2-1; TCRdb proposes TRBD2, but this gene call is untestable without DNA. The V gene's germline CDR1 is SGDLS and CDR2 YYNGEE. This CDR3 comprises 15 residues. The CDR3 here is CASSGWGTIYNEQFF.

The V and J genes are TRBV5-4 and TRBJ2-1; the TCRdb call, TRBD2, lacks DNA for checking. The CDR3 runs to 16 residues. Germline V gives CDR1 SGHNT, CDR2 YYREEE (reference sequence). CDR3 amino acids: CASRLASYGAYNEQFF.

The CDR3 protein is CASSQALSQGNTIYF. The chain joins TRBV3-1 to TRBJ1-3. The germline V gene encodes CDR1 LGHDT and CDR2 YNNKEL (reference sequence). This CDR3 has 15 amino acids.

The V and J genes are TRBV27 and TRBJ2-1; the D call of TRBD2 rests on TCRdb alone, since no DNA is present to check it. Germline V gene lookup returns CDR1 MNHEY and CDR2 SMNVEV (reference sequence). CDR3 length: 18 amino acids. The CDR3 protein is CATRTFASGPQLYNEQFF.

The CDR3 protein is CASSPFGTSNPETQYF. This chain uses TRBV7-9 with TRBJ2-5; without DNA, the TCRdb call of TRBD2 cannot be checked. This CDR3 has 16 residues. CDR1 is SEHNR and CDR2 is FQNEAQ in the germline V gene (reference sequence).

CDR3 loop: CASSLIHNTGELFF. The chain carries TRBV7-2 and TRBJ2-2. CDR3 length equals 14 residues. CDR1 is SGHTA and CDR2 is FQGNSA in the germline V gene. The full variable domain, in which reference TRBV7-2 and TRBJ2-2 provide the parts outside the CDR3, is GAGVSQSPSNKVTEKGKDVELRCDPISGHTALYWYRQSLGQGLEFLIYFQGNSAPDKSGLPSDRFSAERTGGSVSTLTIQRTQQEDSAVYLCASSLIHNTGELFFGEGSRLTVL.